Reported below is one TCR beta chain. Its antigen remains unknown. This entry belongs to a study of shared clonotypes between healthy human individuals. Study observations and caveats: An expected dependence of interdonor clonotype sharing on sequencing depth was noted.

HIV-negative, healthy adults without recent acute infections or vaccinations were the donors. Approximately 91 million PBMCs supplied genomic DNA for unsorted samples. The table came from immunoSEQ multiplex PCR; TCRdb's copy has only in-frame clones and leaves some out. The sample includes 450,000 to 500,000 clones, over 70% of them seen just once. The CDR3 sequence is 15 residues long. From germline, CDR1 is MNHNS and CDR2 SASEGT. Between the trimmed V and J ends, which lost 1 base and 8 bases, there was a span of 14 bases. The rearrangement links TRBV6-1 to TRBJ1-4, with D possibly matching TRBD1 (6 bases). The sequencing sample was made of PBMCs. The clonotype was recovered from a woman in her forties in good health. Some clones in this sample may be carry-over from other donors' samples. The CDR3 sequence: CASSEGGTPTEKLFF. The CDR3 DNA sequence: TGTGCCAGCAGTGAAGGGGGGACACCGACCGAAAAACTGTTTTTT.